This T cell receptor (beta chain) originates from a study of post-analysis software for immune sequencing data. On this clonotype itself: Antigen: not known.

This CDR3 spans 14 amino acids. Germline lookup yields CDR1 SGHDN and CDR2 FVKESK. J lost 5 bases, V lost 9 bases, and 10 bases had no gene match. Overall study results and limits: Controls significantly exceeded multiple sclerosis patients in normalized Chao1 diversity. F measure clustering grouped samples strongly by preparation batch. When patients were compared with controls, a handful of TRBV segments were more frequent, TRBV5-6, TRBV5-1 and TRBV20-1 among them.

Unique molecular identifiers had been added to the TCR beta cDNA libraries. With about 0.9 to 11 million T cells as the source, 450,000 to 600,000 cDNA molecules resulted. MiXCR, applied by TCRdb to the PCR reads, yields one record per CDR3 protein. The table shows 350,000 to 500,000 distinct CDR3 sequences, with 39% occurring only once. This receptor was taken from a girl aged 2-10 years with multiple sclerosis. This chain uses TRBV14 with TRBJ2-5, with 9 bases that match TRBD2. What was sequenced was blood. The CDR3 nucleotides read TGTGCCAGGAGTAGACTAGCGGTCGAGGAGACCCAGTACTTC. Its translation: CARSRLAVEETQYF.